Described below is a single T cell receptor (beta chain) sequence and its context. The record originates from a study of shared clonotypes between healthy human individuals. Study overall: Sampling drew on donors who were two women and a few men aged 18 to 49.

Original analysis: ImmunoSEQ only sent back junction sequences with no quality scores, so filtering was done differently. Generated by immunoSEQ multiplex PCR, the TCRdb table keeps only in-frame clones and is missing some. V, J and clone size derive from that table, while D and trimming were established from the DNA sequence. The repertoire holds under 300,000 clones, with 60% to 70% as singletons. Germline-derived CDR1 and CDR2 are MNHEY and SMNVEV (reference sequence). V gave up 11 bases and J gave up 3 bases, with 20 bases separating them. The CDR3 is 15 amino acids. A CD45RA-negative memory subset and a CD45RA+ naive subset were separated from the CD4+ cells.

Material for sequencing was memory CD4+ T cells sorted from blood. Subset specified: CD45RA-negative fraction. The chain recombines TRBV27 with TRBJ2-1, with D possibly TRBD1 on 6 matching bases. The receptor's source is a man aged 25-45 years in good health. The CDR3: CASRRRTENYNEQFF. As DNA, the CDR3 is TGTGCCTCCCGACGGAGGACAGAAAACTACAATGAGCAGTTCTTC.